These 16 T cell receptor beta chains were all obtained from the same sample, sequenced in a study of blood T cell repertoires in COVID-19. Sequencing was performed with immunoSEQ multiplex PCR; in TCRdb, only in-frame clones are kept and a portion is missing. Of about 240,000 clones detected, about 85% appear once; the ten largest clones hold just over 7%. The sample taken for sequencing was peripheral blood. The receptors were gathered from a man in his fifties or sixties who had recovered from COVID-19.

The J gene is TRBJ2-1, the V gene TRBV10-1; 12 bases are shared with TRBD2. V trimming: 4 bases; J trimming: 6 bases; junction bases outside the gene matches: 4. The length of the CDR3 is 15 residues. Germline CDR1 and CDR2: WNHNN and SYGVQD (reference sequence). The CDR3 spells CASSVLAGGPNEQFF. CDR3 DNA sequence: TGCGCCAGCAGTGTCCTAGCGGGGGGGCCCAATGAGCAGTTCTTC.

The rearrangement uses TRBV18 and TRBJ2-1; 7 positions match TRBD1. With 5 bases clipped from V and 4 bases from J, the junction kept 8 bases outside the gene matches. The CDR3 sequence is 15 residues long. Germline CDR1 is KGHSH and CDR2 is LQKENI. DNA of the CDR3: TGTGCCAGCTCAGGGCCCCGGGACAGTTACAATGAGCAGTTCTTC. It encodes CASSGPRDSYNEQFF.

This clone is a singleton in its sample. V gene TRBV27 combines with J gene TRBJ2-5, with 16 bases lining up with TRBD2. The CDR3 runs to 20 residues. Germline CDR1 and CDR2: MNHEY and SMNVEV (reference sequence). J was trimmed by 5 bases and V by 5 bases; bases with no gene match: 17. CDR3 region: CASSQSVPGLAGGPLETQYF. DNA of the CDR3: TGTGCCAGCAGTCAATCTGTCCCGGGACTAGCGGGGGGGCCATTGGAGACCCAGTACTTC.

This clone was seen ten or more times. This specimen includes other DNA sequences encoding the same CDR3. The chain links TRBV12-3 or TRBV12-4 to TRBJ2-7; 7 nucleotides align to TRBD1. The CDR3 runs 13 residues. V shed 3 bases, J shed 4 bases, and the junction held 3 bases outside the gene matches. CDR3 residues: CASSLNRGYEQYF. The CDR3, as DNA: TGTGCCAGCAGTTTGAACAGGGGATACGAGCAGTACTTC.

The chain couples TRBV18 to TRBJ1-1; 7 positions match TRBD1. The CDR3 length is 16 residues. CDR1 and CDR2 from the germline V gene are KGHSH and LQKENI. Trimming cost V 3 bases and J 0 bases; bases outside gene matches: 7. The CDR3 sequence is CASSPKDRIMNTEAFF. The CDR3 DNA reads TGTGCCAGCTCACCGAAGGACAGGATTATGAACACTGAAGCTTTCTTT.

In this sample, this clone turned up once. The chain employs TRBV6-2 or TRBV6-3 and TRBJ2-3; D is perhaps TRBD2 (6 bases). CDR1 MNHEY and CDR2 SVGEGT come from the germline V gene. V was pared by 5 bases and J by 1 base, with 16 bases between. CDR3 length: 16 residues. The CDR3 reads CASSKLPGLGTDTQYF. CDR3 DNA sequence: TGTGCCAGCAGTAAGCTGCCGGGACTCGGCACAGATACGCAGTATTTT.

This rearrangement joins TRBV7-2 to TRBJ2-1, with 8 bases identical to TRBD2. Germline CDR1 reads SGHTA; CDR2 reads FQGNSA. There are 16 residues in the CDR3. Trimming took 0 bases from V and 7 from J; bases not matched to a gene: 8. DNA of the CDR3: TGTGCCAGCAGCTTAGCAAGCGGGGGCGGGAGGAATGAGCAGTTCTTC. Its protein is CASSLASGGGRNEQFF. Combining the CDR3 with reference TRBV7-2 and TRBJ2-1 gives the whole variable domain GAGVSQSPSNKVTEKGKDVELRCDPISGHTALYWYRQSLGQGLEFLIYFQGNSAPDKSGLPSDRFSAERTGGSVSTLTIQRTQQEDSAVYLCASSLASGGGRNEQFFGPGTRLTVL.

V usage is TRBV5-4 and J usage is TRBJ2-2; TRBD2 matches 7 bases. There are 13 residues in the CDR3. V lost 10 bases, J lost 0 bases, and 3 bases stayed unmatched. The germline V gene has CDR1 SGHNT and CDR2 YYREEE (reference sequence). DNA for the CDR3: TGTGCCTCGGGACTAACGAACACCGGGGAGCTGTTTTTT. This codes for CASGLTNTGELFF.

The chain uses TRBV13 and TRBJ1-6, with D uncertain. Germline V lookup: CDR1 PRHDT, CDR2 FYEKMQ (reference sequence). CDR3 length equals 16 residues. With 1 base removed from V and 2 bases from J, the gap between germline ends came to 9 bases. CDR3 in DNA: TGTGCCAGCAGCTTAGTCGGCAGGACCTATAATTCACCCCTCCACTTT. Its translation: CASSLVGRTYNSPLHF.

This chain joins TRBV12-3 or TRBV12-4 and TRBJ1-2; 8 bases agree with TRBD1. Unmatched junction bases numbered 4, after V lost 4 bases and J lost 6 bases. CDR3 length: 13 residues. The DNA of the CDR3 is TGTGCCAGCAGTTACCAGGGGGCGCATGGCTACACCTTC. Translating gives CASSYQGAHGYTF.

There are a few counts of this clone. The chain uses TRBV6-1 and TRBJ1-5; 7 nucleotides match TRBD1. The CDR3 spans 15 residues. Looked up from germline, CDR1 is MNHNS and CDR2 is SASEGT. J gave up 0 bases and V 5 bases, and 4 bases lay outside the gene matches. This chain's CDR3 is CASSTRDSSNQPQHF. The CDR3 DNA reads as TGTGCCAGCAGTACCCGGGACAGTAGCAATCAGCCCCAGCATTTT.

The chain uses TRBV5-1 and TRBJ1-1, with D perhaps matching TRBD1 (6 bases). Germline lookup yields CDR1 SGHRS and CDR2 YFSETQ. The CDR3 runs to 19 residues. The germline V and J ends were trimmed by 1 base and 0 bases, with 22 bases remaining between them. DNA for the CDR3: TGCGCCAGCAGCTTGAAGGCAGGGGTAGGGGTTGGGATGAACACTGAAGCTTTCTTT. This codes for CASSLKAGVGVGMNTEAFF.

The chain carries TRBV6-1 and TRBJ2-7; D might be TRBD1 (6 bases). Germline V gene sequence: CDR1 MNHNS, CDR2 SASEGT. Trimming left V 3 bases short and J 3 bases short, with 12 bases between. The CDR3 is 14 amino acids. CDR3 protein: CASSDRGGGYEQYF. For the CDR3, the DNA is TGTGCCAGCAGTGACAGGGGTGGGGGCTACGAGCAGTACTTC.

The V gene is TRBV10-3, the J gene TRBJ1-5; TRBD1 matches 8 bases. The length of the CDR3 is 14 residues. Germline trimming cut 4 bases from V and 4 bases from J; bases unmatched to any gene: 3. Germline V gene sequence: CDR1 ENHRY, CDR2 SYGVKD. CDR3 in amino acids: CAISGDRPNQPQHF. The CDR3 nucleotides are TGTGCCATCAGTGGGGACAGGCCAAATCAGCCCCAGCATTTT.

The rearrangement links TRBV6-6 to TRBJ1-1, with 11 bases matching TRBD1. The CDR3 sequence is 16 residues long. Per the germline V gene, CDR1 is MNHNY and CDR2 is SVGAGI (reference sequence). V was pared by 6 bases and J by 4 bases, with 10 bases of the junction left unmatched. The CDR3 loop reads CASSHGQGAGSTEAFF. The CDR3 DNA reads TGTGCCAGCAGCCATGGACAGGGGGCGGGGAGCACTGAAGCTTTCTTT.

This chain joins TRBV3-1 (or the pseudogene TRBV3-2) and TRBJ2-7; 8 positions match TRBD1. This CDR3 has 16 amino acids. Looked up from germline, CDR1 is LGHDT and CDR2 is YNNKEL (reference sequence). V shed 4 bases, J shed 2 bases, and the junction held 10 bases outside the gene matches. CDR3 DNA sequence: TGTGCCAGCAGCCCCTCACTCGGACAGGGAGCCTACGAGCAGTACTTC. Protein sequence: CASSPSLGQGAYEQYF.